Below are 5 T cell receptor beta chains sequenced from a single sample in a study of Graves' ophthalmopathy and Graves' hyperthyroidism (dated by TCRdb to between 2017 and 2018). Sequencer: Illumina HiSeq 2000. For repertoire sequencing, the TCR beta CDR3 regions were amplified from RNA transcripts. HTBI primers and the Qiagen OneStep RT-PCR kit were used in a first-round RT-PCR, which was followed by a second-round multiplex PCR, size selection and purification. TCRdb applied fastp at Q25 and MiXCR to the public reads, then kept only in-frame beta chains. Rows merge per CDR3 protein into single entries with the most common DNA and genes. The sample contains hundreds of thousands of distinct CDR3 sequences, 20% to 25% of them found a single time. The top ten clones comprise around 3% of the sample. Source material: peripheral blood. These receptors all stem from a woman under 30 with stable Graves' hyperthyroidism. Donor details come from another sample of the same person, matched by shared clones.

The chain is built from TRBV12-3 or TRBV12-4 and TRBJ2-7, with 7 bases identical to TRBD2. The CDR3 runs to 15 residues. Trimming removed 6 bases from V and 4 bases from J; junction bases left unmatched: 12. Here the CDR3 reads CASSPALGGGYEQYF. As DNA, the CDR3 is TGTGCCAGCAGCCCCGCACTGGGGGGAGGGTACGAGCAGTACTTC.

This clonotype was observed many times. The chain is built from TRBV12-3 or TRBV12-4 and TRBJ1-6; D is possibly TRBD1 (5 bases). Trimming took 8 bases from V and 7 from J, leaving 12 bases between them. The length of the CDR3 is 13 residues. CDR3 sequence: CASSRQGNSPLHF. The CDR3 nucleotides read TGTGCCAGCTCTCGGCAGGGCAATTCACCCCTCCACTTT.

V usage is TRBV30 and J usage is TRBJ1-1; 7 positions match TRBD1. Germline CDR1 GTSNPN, CDR2 SVGIG (reference sequence). The V and J ends lost 6 bases and 8 bases, in that order; junction bases with no gene match: 6. This CDR3 region has 11 residues. CDR3 in amino acids: CACNDRVEAFF. The CDR3 DNA reads TGTGCCTGCAACGACAGGGTGGAAGCTTTCTTT.

This clonotype showed up many times. One junction end does not reproduce the germline sequence, and a read error may be involved. The V call is TRBV11-2, the J call TRBJ2-4; TRBD2 agrees at 8 bases. This CDR3 region has 13 residues. The germline CDR1 and CDR2 sequences are SGHAT and FQNNGV. The chain's CDR3 is CASRRIGGDIKYF. CDR3 nucleotides: TGTGCCAGCAGACGAATCGGGGGGGACATTAAGTACTTC.

This clonotype was seen many times. V is TRBV2 and J is TRBJ2-7, with D uncertain. Germline V lookup: CDR1 SNHLY, CDR2 FYNNEI. Trimming stripped 0 bases from V and 11 bases from J, with 17 bases between. This CDR3 spans 14 amino acids. CDR3 in DNA: TGTGCCAGCAGTGAAGCGCTTCGTCAGCAAGTCAAGTACTTC. This encodes CASSEALRQQVKYF. Full variable domain (outside the CDR3, taken from reference TRBV2 and TRBJ2-7): EPEVTQTPSHQVTQMGQEVILRCVPISNHLYFYWYRQILGQKVEFLVSFYNNEISEKSEIFDDQFSVERPDGSNFTLKIRSTKLEDSAMYFCASSEALRQQVKYFGPGTRLTVT.